This T cell receptor (beta chain) emerged from a study of shared clonotypes between healthy human individuals. A note on this clone: Its target is unknown.

Broader study findings: Investigators collected only blood, and repertoires in tissues likely differ. With few donors, the genetic and exposure-history diversity represented was limited.

The naive CD8 population came from CD45RO-negative cells selected for CCR7, without terminally differentiated effector memory CD45RA+ cells. Assay: immunoSEQ multiplex PCR; the TCRdb copy retains only in-frame clones and omits some. Of a few hundred thousand clones in the sample, roughly 95% are singletons; the top ten hold 0.095% to 0.12%. This receptor was obtained from a woman younger than 45 in good health. The specimen sequenced was naive CD8+ T cells sorted from blood.

CDR3 region: CASSITPGMNNEQFF. The DNA for the CDR3 is TGCGCCAGCAGCATTACCCCGGGGATGAACAATGAGCAGTTCTTC. J is TRBJ2-1 and V is TRBV5-1; tentatively, D is TRBD2 (5 bases). Trimming pared 4 bases from V and 5 bases from J, leaving 16 bases between. The CDR3 runs 15 residues. Per germline, CDR1 SGHRS and CDR2 YFSETQ.